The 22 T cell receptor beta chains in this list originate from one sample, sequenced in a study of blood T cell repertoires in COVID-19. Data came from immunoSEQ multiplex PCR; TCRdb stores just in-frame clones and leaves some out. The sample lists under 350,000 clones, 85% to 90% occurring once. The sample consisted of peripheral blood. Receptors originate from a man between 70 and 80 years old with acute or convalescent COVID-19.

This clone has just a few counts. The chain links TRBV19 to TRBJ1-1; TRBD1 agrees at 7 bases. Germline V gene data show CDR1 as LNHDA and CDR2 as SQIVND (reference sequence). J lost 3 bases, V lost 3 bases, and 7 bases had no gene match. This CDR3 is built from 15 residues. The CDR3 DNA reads TGTGCCAGTAGTATCCCCCCAACAGGGGACACTGAAGCTTTCTTT. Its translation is CASSIPPTGDTEAFF. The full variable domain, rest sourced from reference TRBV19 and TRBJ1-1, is DGGITQSPKYLFRKEGQNVTLSCEQNLNHDAMYWYRQDPGQGLRLIYYSQIVNDFQKGDIAEGYSVSREKKESFPLTVTSAQKNPTAFYLCASSIPPTGDTEAFFGQGTRLTVV.

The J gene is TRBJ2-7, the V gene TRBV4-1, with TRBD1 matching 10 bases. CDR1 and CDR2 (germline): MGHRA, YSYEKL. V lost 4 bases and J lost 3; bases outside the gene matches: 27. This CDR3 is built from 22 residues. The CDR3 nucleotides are TGCGCCAGCAGCCGATTCCCCCCGGGACAGGGGAATCAAATTAAGAGGATCTACGAGCAGTACTTC. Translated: CASSRFPPGQGNQIKRIYEQYF.

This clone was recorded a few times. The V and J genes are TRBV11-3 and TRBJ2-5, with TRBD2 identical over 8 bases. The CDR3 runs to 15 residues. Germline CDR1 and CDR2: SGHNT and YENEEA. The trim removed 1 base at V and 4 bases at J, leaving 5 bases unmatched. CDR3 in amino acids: CASSLGSGDLETQYF. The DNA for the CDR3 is TGTGCCAGCAGCTTAGGTAGCGGGGACCTAGAGACCCAGTACTTC.

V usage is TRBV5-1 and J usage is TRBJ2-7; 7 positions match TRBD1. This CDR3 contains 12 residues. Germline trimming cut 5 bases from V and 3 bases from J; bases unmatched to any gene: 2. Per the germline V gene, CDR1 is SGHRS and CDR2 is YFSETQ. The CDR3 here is CASSRDSYEQYF. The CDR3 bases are TGCGCCAGCAGTAGGGACAGCTACGAGCAGTACTTC.

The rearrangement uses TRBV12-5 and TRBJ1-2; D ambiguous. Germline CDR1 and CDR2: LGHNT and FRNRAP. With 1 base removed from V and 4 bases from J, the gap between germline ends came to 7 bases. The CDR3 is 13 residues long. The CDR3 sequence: CASGLDSPYGYTF. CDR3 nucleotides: TGTGCTAGTGGTTTGGACAGCCCCTATGGCTACACCTTC.

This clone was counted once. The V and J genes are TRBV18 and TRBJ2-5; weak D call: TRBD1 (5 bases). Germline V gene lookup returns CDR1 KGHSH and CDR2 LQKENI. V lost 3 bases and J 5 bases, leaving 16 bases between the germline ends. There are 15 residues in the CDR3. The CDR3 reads CASSPLQGLVETQYF. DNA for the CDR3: TGTGCCAGCTCACCCCTCCAGGGTTTGGTGGAGACCCAGTACTTC.

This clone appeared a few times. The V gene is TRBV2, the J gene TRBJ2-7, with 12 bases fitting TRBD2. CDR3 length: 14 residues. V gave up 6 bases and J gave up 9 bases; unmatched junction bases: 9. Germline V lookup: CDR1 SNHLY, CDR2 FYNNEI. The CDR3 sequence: CASRRETSGSGQYF. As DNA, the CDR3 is TGTGCCAGCAGGCGGGAGACTAGCGGGAGTGGGCAGTACTTC.

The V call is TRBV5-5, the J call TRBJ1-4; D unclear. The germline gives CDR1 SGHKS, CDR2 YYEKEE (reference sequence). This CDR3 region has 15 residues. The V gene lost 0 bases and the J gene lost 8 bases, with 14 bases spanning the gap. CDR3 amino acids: CASSLDSYFREKLFF. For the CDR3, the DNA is TGTGCCAGCAGCTTGGACAGCTACTTTCGGGAAAAACTGTTTTTT.

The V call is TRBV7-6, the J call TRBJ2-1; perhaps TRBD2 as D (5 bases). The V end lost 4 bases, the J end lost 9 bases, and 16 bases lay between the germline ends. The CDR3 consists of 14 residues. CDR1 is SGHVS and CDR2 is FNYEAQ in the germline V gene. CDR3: CASSYGVGDTEQFF. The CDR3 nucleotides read TGTGCCAGCAGCTACGGGGTGGGTGACACTGAGCAGTTCTTC.

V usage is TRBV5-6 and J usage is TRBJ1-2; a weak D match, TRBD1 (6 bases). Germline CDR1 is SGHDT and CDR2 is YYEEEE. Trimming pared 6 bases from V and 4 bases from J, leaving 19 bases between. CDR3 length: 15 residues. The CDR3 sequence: CASTFQGVGAYGYTF. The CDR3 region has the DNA TGTGCCAGCACCTTTCAAGGGGTGGGGGCCTATGGCTACACCTTC. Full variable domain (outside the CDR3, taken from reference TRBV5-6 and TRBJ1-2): DAGVTQSPTHLIKTRGQQVTLRCSPKSGHDTVSWYQQALGQGPQFIFQYYEEEERQRGNFPDRFSGHQFPNYSSELNVNALLLGDSALYLCASTFQGVGAYGYTFGSGTRLTVV.

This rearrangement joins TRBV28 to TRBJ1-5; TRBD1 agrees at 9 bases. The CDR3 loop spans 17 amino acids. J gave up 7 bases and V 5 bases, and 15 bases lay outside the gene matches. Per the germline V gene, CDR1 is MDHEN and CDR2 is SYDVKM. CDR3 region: CASSPIFTGGLSQPQHF. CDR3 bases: TGTGCCAGCAGTCCAATTTTTACAGGGGGCCTAAGCCAGCCCCAGCATTTT.

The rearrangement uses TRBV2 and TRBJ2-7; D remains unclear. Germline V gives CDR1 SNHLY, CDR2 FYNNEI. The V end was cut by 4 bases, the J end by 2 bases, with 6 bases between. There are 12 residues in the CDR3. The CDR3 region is CASSGDTYEQYF. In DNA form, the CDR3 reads TGTGCCAGCAGTGGAGATACCTACGAGCAGTACTTC.

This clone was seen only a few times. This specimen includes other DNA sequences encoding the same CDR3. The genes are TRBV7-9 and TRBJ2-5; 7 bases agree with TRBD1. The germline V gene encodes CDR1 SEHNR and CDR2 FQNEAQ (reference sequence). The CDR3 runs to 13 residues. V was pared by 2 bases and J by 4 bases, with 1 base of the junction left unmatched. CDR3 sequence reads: CASSLRQGETQYF. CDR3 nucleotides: TGTGCCAGCAGCTTACGACAGGGAGAGACCCAGTACTTC.

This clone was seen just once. CDR3 region: CASSFVDRGLNEQFF. In nucleotides, the CDR3 is TGTGCCAGCAGCTTCGTGGACAGGGGGCTCAATGAGCAGTTCTTC. The V and J genes are TRBV7-2 and TRBJ2-1; 11 positions match TRBD1. The CDR3 is 15 residues long. Trimming cost V 3 bases and J 6 bases; bases outside gene matches: 4. The germline V gene encodes CDR1 SGHTA and CDR2 FQGNSA.

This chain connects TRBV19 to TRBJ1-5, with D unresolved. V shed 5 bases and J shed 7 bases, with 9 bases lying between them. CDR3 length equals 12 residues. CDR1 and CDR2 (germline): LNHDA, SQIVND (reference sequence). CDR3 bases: TGTGCCAGTAGTGAGGAGAGGCAGCCCCAGCATTTT. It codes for CASSEERQPQHF.

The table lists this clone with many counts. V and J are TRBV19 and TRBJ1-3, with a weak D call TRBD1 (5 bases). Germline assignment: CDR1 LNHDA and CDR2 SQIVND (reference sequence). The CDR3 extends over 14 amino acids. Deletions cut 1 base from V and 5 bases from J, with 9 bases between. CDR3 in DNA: TGTGCCAGTAGTATAGCGGCAGGGAGAAACACCATATATTTT. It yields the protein CASSIAAGRNTIYF.

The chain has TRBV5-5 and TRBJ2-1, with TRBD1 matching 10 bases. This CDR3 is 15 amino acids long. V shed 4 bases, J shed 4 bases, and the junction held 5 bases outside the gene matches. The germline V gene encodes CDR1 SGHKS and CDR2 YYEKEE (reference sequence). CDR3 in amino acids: CASSPGQGNYNEQFF. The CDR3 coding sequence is TGTGCCAGCAGCCCGGGACAGGGGAATTACAATGAGCAGTTCTTC.

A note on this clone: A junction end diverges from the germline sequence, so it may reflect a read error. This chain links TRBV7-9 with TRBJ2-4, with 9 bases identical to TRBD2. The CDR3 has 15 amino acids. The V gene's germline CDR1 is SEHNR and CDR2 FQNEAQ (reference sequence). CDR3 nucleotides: TGTGCCAGCAGCATAGCGGGAGAGGGTGGAAACATTCAGTACTTC. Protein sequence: CASSIAGEGGNIQYF.

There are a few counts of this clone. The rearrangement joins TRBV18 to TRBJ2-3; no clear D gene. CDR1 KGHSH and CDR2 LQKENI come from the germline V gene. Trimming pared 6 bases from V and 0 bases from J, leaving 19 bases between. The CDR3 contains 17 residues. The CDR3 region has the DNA TGTGCCAGCTCCCCTTCCGAGGTCGGCGTGAGCACAGATACGCAGTATTTT. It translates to CASSPSEVGVSTDTQYF.

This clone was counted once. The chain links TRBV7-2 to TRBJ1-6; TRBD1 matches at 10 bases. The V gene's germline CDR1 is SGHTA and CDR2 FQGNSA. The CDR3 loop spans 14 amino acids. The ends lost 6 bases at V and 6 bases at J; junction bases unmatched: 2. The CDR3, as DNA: TGTGCCAGCAGTCGGGACAGGGGTAATTCACCCCTCCACTTT. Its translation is CASSRDRGNSPLHF.

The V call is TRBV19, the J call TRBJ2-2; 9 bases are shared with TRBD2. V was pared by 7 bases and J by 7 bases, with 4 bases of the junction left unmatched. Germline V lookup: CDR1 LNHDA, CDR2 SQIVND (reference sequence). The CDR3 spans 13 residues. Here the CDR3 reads CASTTSGYGELFF. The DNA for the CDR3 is TGTGCCAGTACGACTAGCGGCTACGGGGAGCTGTTTTTT. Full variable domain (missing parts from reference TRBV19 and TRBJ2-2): DGGITQSPKYLFRKEGQNVTLSCEQNLNHDAMYWYRQDPGQGLRLIYYSQIVNDFQKGDIAEGYSVSREKKESFPLTVTSAQKNPTAFYLCASTTSGYGELFFGEGSRLTVL.

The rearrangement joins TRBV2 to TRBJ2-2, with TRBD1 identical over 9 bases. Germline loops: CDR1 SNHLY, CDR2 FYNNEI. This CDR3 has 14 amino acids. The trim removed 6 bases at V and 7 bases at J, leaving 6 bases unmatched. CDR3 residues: CASSLGQGIGELFF. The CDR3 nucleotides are TGTGCCAGCAGCCTGGGACAGGGCATCGGGGAGCTGTTTTTT.